This T cell receptor beta chain derives from a study of T cell repertoires in cytomegalovirus infection. In the study overall: Public TCR beta signatures were indicative of both CMV infection and a matching HLA type.

Study findings and constraints: There were HLA-C-restricted CMV-specific TCR beta clonotypes dominating the ex vivo response. People with CMV and the relevant HLA were identified by cumulative public TCR beta family frequency.

TCRdb re-called the reads with MiXCR, one entry per CDR3 protein. This table has about 160,000 distinct CDR3 sequences, less than 25% appearing once. This clonotype was observed a handful of times. Antigen: not known. CDR1 and CDR2 from the germline V gene are SGHTA and FQGNSA. CDR3 length equals 15 residues. J was trimmed by 2 bases and V by 5 bases; bases with no gene match: 5. The sample here was CD8+ T cells from cultured PBMCs, taken from culture after CMV antigen stimulation. The chain recombines TRBV7-2 with TRBJ1-4; 7 bases align to TRBD1. The clonotype comes from a human donor in good health (CMV status not recorded). Some clones in this sample may be carry-over from other donors' samples. This CDR3 reads CASSVDRVTNEKLFF. The CDR3 nucleotides read TGTGCCAGCAGCGTAGACAGGGTTACTAATGAAAAACTGTTTTTT. Drawing the rest from reference TRBV7-2 and TRBJ1-4, the complete variable domain is GAGVSQSPSNKVTEKGKDVELRCDPISGHTALYWYRQSLGQGLEFLIYFQGNSAPDKSGLPSDRFSAERTGGSVSTLTIQRTQQEDSAVYLCASSVDRVTNEKLFFGSGTQLSVL.